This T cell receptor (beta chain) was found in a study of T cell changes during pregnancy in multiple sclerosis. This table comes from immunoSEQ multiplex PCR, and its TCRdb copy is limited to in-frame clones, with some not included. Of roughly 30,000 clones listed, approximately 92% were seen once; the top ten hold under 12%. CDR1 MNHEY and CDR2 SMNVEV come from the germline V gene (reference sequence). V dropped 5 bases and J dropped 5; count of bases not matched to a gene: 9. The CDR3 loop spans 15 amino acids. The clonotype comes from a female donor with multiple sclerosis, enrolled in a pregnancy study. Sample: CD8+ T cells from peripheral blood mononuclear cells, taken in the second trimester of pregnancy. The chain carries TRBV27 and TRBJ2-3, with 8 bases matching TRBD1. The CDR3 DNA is TGTGCCAGCAGTCTTGAACAGGGGGAAGAAGATACGCAGTATTTT. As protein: CASSLEQGEEDTQYF.